The 20 T cell receptor beta chains presented below share a single source sample, sequenced in a study of T cells in Graves' hyperthyroidism and ophthalmopathy. The source material, RNA transcripts, was used to amplify TCR beta CDR3 regions. HTBI primers were the set used in a first-round RT-PCR of the TCR CDR3. TCRdb itself ran the multiplex PCR reads through MiXCR, one entry per CDR3 protein. The table has about 560,000 distinct CDR3 sequences, 15% to 19% seen once. The source material was blood. All receptors derive from a woman in her twenties or thirties with Graves' hyperthyroidism.

This clonotype was counted ten times or more. This sequence joins TRBV6-1 and TRBJ1-2; D is uncertain. Germline V gene sequence: CDR1 MNHNS, CDR2 SASEGT. With 6 bases removed from V and 4 bases from J, the gap between germline ends came to 15 bases. The CDR3 has 14 residues. CDR3 sequence (DNA): TGTGCCAGCAGCAAGATGGAGTTCGCCTATGGCTACACCTTC. It encodes CASSKMEFAYGYTF.

This clonotype was found a few times. In DNA form, the CDR3 reads TGTGCCAGCAGTGGTCGGGGGCAACAAGAGACCCAGTACTTC. It yields the protein CASSGRGQQETQYF. V and J are TRBV6-1 and TRBJ2-5; either TRBD1 or TRBD2 may supply D (6 bases each). The CDR3 spans 14 residues. V was pared by 4 bases and J by 2 bases, with 11 bases between. The germline V gene encodes CDR1 MNHNS and CDR2 SASEGT.

This clonotype was observed many times. The rearrangement joins TRBV24-1 to TRBJ2-2; D is undetermined. The CDR3 extends over 14 amino acids. V lost 2 bases and J 4 bases, leaving 7 bases between the germline ends. Germline V gene data show CDR1 as KGHDR and CDR2 as SFDVKD. CDR3 loop: CATSDWQTTGELFF. The CDR3 DNA reads as TGTGCCACCAGTGATTGGCAGACCACCGGGGAGCTGTTTTTT.

This clonotype was observed a few times. This sequence joins TRBV25-1 and TRBJ1-1; D call uncertain. In germline, CDR1 is MGHDK, CDR2 SYGVNS. There are 13 residues in the CDR3. Between the trimmed V and J ends, which lost 4 bases and 3 bases, there was a span of 9 bases. CDR3 nucleotide sequence: TGTGCCAGCAGTGTTATGAGGGACACTGAAGCTTTCTTT. It codes for CASSVMRDTEAFF.

This clonotype has at least ten counts. The J gene is TRBJ2-7, the V gene TRBV27; either TRBD1 or TRBD2 may fit D (6 bases each). The germline V gene encodes CDR1 MNHEY and CDR2 SMNVEV (reference sequence). V was trimmed by 5 bases and J by 3 bases, leaving 11 bases between them. The CDR3 loop spans 13 amino acids. CDR3 sequence reads: CASSVRDIYEQYF. DNA of the CDR3: TGTGCCAGCAGTGTGCGGGACATCTACGAGCAGTACTTC.

On this clonotype itself: With a much larger clone just one base away, this may be a read error. This sequence joins TRBV7-2 and TRBJ2-7; no clear D. The CDR3 contains 16 residues. Germline V gene sequence: CDR1 SGHTA, CDR2 FQGNSA. CDR3 sequence: CASSLGYPVSSYERYF. The DNA for the CDR3 is TGTGCCAGCAGCTTAGGGTACCCGGTAAGCTCCTACGAGCGGTACTTC.

This clonotype appeared many times. CDR3 DNA sequence: TGCAGTGCCAGACTAGCGCAAGTCGCCTACGAGCAGTACTTC. Translated, it gives CSARLAQVAYEQYF. V and J are TRBV20-1 and TRBJ2-7; TRBD2 matches 8 bases. CDR1 DFQATT and CDR2 SNEGSKA come from the germline V gene (reference sequence). V gave up 6 bases and J gave up 2 bases; unmatched junction bases: 9. This CDR3 is 14 amino acids long.

In its sample, this clonotype was seen many times. This chain connects TRBV7-3 to TRBJ2-1, with D tentatively TRBD2 (5 bases). The CDR3 has 13 amino acids. Per germline, CDR1 SGHTA and CDR2 FQGTGA. V was pared by 4 bases and J by 7 bases, with 11 bases between. The CDR3 is CASSSHGVNEQFF. In nucleotides, the CDR3 is TGTGCCAGCAGCTCGCACGGGGTAAATGAGCAGTTCTTC.

The sample holds many counts of this clonotype. V usage is TRBV30 and J usage is TRBJ2-3, with TRBD2 identical over 9 bases. From germline, CDR1 is GTSNPN and CDR2 SVGIG (reference sequence). The J segment lost 5 bases and the V segment lost 4 bases, leaving 10 bases of the junction unmatched. CDR3 length equals 15 residues. The CDR3 spells CAWTPRLAGLDTQYF. CDR3 in DNA: TGTGCCTGGACCCCCCGGCTAGCGGGGCTAGATACGCAGTATTTT.

This clonotype was counted at least ten times. The V gene is TRBV5-1, the J gene TRBJ1-2; the D is unclear. CDR1 is SGHRS and CDR2 is YFSETQ in the germline V gene. The V gene lost 0 bases and the J gene lost 4 bases, with 4 bases spanning the gap. This CDR3 is built from 12 residues. CDR3 DNA sequence: TGCGCCAGCAGCTTGGAAGGCTATGGCTACACCTTC. It translates to CASSLEGYGYTF.

This rearrangement joins TRBV24-1 to TRBJ2-3; 8 bases match TRBD2. Germline-derived CDR1 and CDR2 are KGHDR and SFDVKD. The V segment lost 2 bases and the J segment 0 bases; nucleotides outside the gene matches: 18. This CDR3 is 21 amino acids long. The CDR3 loop is CATSDCPCSMQREWSTDTQYF. CDR3 in DNA: TGTGCCACCAGTGATTGTCCCTGTAGCATGCAGCGGGAGTGGAGCACAGATACGCAGTATTTT.

There are a few counts of this clonotype. The chain recombines TRBV20-1 with TRBJ2-2; 10 nucleotides align to TRBD2. The ends lost 3 bases at V and 6 bases at J; junction bases unmatched: 7. The germline gives CDR1 DFQATT, CDR2 SNEGSKA (reference sequence). The CDR3 is 15 residues long. The CDR3 here is CSASNPSGRSGELFF. CDR3 coding DNA: TGCAGTGCTAGTAACCCTAGCGGGAGATCCGGGGAGCTGTTTTTT.

The genes are TRBV7-9 and TRBJ2-6, with D perhaps being TRBD1 or TRBD2 (5 bases each). The germline CDR1 and CDR2 sequences are SEHNR and FQNEAQ (reference sequence). V was clipped by 5 bases and J by 2 bases, with 19 bases between them. This CDR3 is 18 amino acids long. CDR3 nucleotide sequence: TGTGCCAGCAGCCTAAGATTGGGGGAACCACCTGGGGCCAACGTCCTGACTTTC. It is translated as CASSLRLGEPPGANVLTF.

This clonotype was counted ten times or more. The rearrangement joins TRBV7-6 to TRBJ1-2; perhaps TRBD1 as D (6 bases). The length of the CDR3 is 14 residues. V was shortened by 5 bases and J by 4 bases, with 14 bases between the two germline ends. CDR1 is SGHVS and CDR2 is FNYEAQ in the germline V gene. The CDR3 region is CASSQTAGVYGYTF. For the CDR3, the DNA is TGTGCCAGCAGCCAAACCGCAGGGGTCTATGGCTACACCTTC.

The table lists this clonotype with many counts. This rearrangement joins TRBV28 to TRBJ2-7; no reliable D call. The CDR3 totals 13 residues. Germline V gene data show CDR1 as MDHEN and CDR2 as SYDVKM. The V and J ends lost 3 bases and 2 bases respectively, with 8 bases between them. This CDR3 reads CASSFLRPYEQYF. In DNA form, the CDR3 reads TGTGCCAGCAGTTTCTTGCGGCCCTACGAGCAGTACTTC.

This clonotype was counted at least ten times. The chain has TRBV11-2 and TRBJ2-4; no clear D. The CDR3 extends over 14 amino acids. The V end lost 2 bases, the J end lost 0 bases, and 5 bases lay between the germline ends. Germline V lookup: CDR1 SGHAT, CDR2 FQNNGV. DNA of the CDR3: TGTGCCAGCAGCTTATCCGGAGCCAAAAACATTCAGTACTTC. This codes for CASSLSGAKNIQYF.

The chain has TRBV7-3 and TRBJ2-7, with a tentative D call TRBD1 (6 bases). The CDR3 spans 16 residues. Germline V gene sequence: CDR1 SGHTA, CDR2 FQGTGA. The V end was cut by 2 bases, the J end by 1 base, with 15 bases between. CDR3 sequence reads: CASSLWVLDRSYEQYF. The CDR3 DNA is TGTGCCAGCAGCTTATGGGTACTAGACAGGTCCTACGAGCAGTACTTC. Full variable domain (outside the CDR3, taken from reference TRBV7-3 and TRBJ2-7): GAGVSQTPSNKVTEKGKYVELRCDPISGHTALYWYRQSLGQGPEFLIYFQGTGAADDSGLPNDRFFAVRPEGSVSTLKIQRTERGDSAVYLCASSLWVLDRSYEQYFGPGTRLTVT.

The chain links TRBV14 to TRBJ1-3; D is ambiguous. V lost 3 bases and J 0 bases, leaving 9 bases between the germline ends. The CDR3 loop spans 15 amino acids. Germline V gene data show CDR1 as SGHDN and CDR2 as FVKESK. CDR3 nucleotides: TGTGCCAGCAGCCATTATCACGTCTCTGGAAACACCATATATTTT. Translated, it gives CASSHYHVSGNTIYF.

This clonotype has just a few counts. The chain uses TRBV4-1 and TRBJ2-2; 12 bases agree with TRBD2. Per germline, CDR1 MGHRA and CDR2 YSYEKL. CDR3 length equals 19 residues. V shed 0 bases, J shed 4 bases, and the junction held 9 bases outside the gene matches. DNA of the CDR3: TGCGCCAGCAGCCAAGAAACTAGCGGGAGGATTTTGGGCACCGGGGAGCTGTTTTTT. Translated, it gives CASSQETSGRILGTGELFF.

This clonotype was seen many times. The chain uses TRBV7-2 and TRBJ2-1; D call uncertain. The germline CDR1 and CDR2 sequences are SGHTA and FQGNSA. The CDR3 totals 12 residues. The germline V and J ends were trimmed by 4 bases and 7 bases, with 8 bases remaining between them. The CDR3 sequence: CASSSPGNEQFF. In nucleotides, the CDR3 is TGTGCCAGCAGCTCCCCCGGGAATGAGCAGTTCTTC.